This TCR beta chain comes out of a study of chemoradiotherapy in HPV16-positive cancers (dated by TCRdb to 2022 to 2024). With respect to the entire study: Candidate HPV-specific T-cell clones and common TCR motifs were defined through functional T-cell assays on cells from a couple of HPV16-positive patients. The study asked whether T-cell immunity against the HPV oncoproteins E6 and E7 changes during chemoradiotherapy and whether it affects survival. The candidate HPV-specific TCRs and motifs were subsequently tracked in TCR repertoires obtained from roughly 90 patients with HPV-related cancers.

What the study reported, not specific to this receptor: The survival association was reported for HPV16-positive patients, and the functional definition of HPV-specific T cells was derived from only a couple of HPV16-positive patients. Expansion of candidate HPV-specific clones and E7-related TCR motifs was observed in the tumor microenvironment during treatment, whereas no such expansion was observed for non-HPV-specific T cells. Improved recurrence-free survival in HPV16-positive patients was associated with expansion of HPV-responsive T cells during chemoradiotherapy.

Regarding this clone: This clone's antigen is unknown. Base-call qualities are not available, and no considerably larger clone is one nucleotide away.

Repertoires were sampled repeatedly over the course of chemoradiotherapy, so clonal expansion could be followed in the tumor microenvironment. The cysteine opens and the phenylalanine closes a CDR3 of 15 amino acids. Here the CDR3 DNA is all that survives: 45 bases in frame from base 1. V is cut by 1 base and J by 7 bases, and the space between the germline ends is 16 bases. The germline V gene yields SGHVS for CDR1 and FQNEAQ for CDR2. Receptor amplification or capture employed the immunoSEQ multiplex PCR assay. TCRdb obtained this table from immuneACCESS and retained in-frame rearrangements with V and J assigned. These tables miss some clones; where compared with another copy, unresolved V genes account for less than half of the shortfall, and the remainder is unexplained. The sample profile shows some 3,300 clones; approximately 80% of them were found once. The ten largest clones take up over 13% of the sample.

The specimen was taken from a patient who underwent chemoradiotherapy. The chain links TRBV7-8 with TRBJ2-5, with the D gene not confidently named. The TCR was taken from a human donor with HPV-associated anogenital cancer. The sequenced DNA is TGTGCCAGCAGCTTAGTACAGAAACACGGGCGGACCCAGTACTTC. The encoded protein is CASSLVQKHGRTQYF.